The rows below give T cell receptor beta chains drawn from one sample of a study of post-analysis software for immune sequencing data. TCRdb recomputed calls from the PCR reads with MiXCR, one row per CDR3 protein. The sample records 750,000 to 900,000 distinct CDR3 sequences, under 60% being singletons. Sequences were obtained from blood. These receptors were obtained from a girl aged 5-17 years with multiple sclerosis. CDR3s include the opening cysteine and the closing phenylalanine or tryptophan. A D gene is named only where the DNA matches it firmly. Not all rows give a size; the values are once, few, many and, for expanded clones, a class.

d_gene	abundance	v_gene	j_gene	CDR3aa	CDR3nt
-	-	TRBV5-5	TRBJ2-7	CASSLAQGRYEQYF	TGTGCCAGCAGCTTGGCCCAGGGGCGGTACGAGCAGTACTTC
-	-	TRBV7-2	TRBJ1-2	CASSLAQSYGYTF	TGTGCCAGCAGCTTAGCACAGTCCTATGGCTACACCTTC
TRBD1	-	TRBV5-1	TRBJ1-4	CASSLAGTANEKLFF	TGCGCCAGCAGCTTGGCCGGGACAGCTAATGAAAAACTGTTTTTT
TRBD2	-	TRBV12-3/TRBV12-4	TRBJ2-5	CASSFGRSGREQYF	TGTGCCAGCAGTTTCGGCCGTAGCGGGAGGGAGCAGTACTTC
-	-	TRBV10-1	TRBJ2-6	CASTLIRTGSSGANVLTF	TGCGCCAGCACCTTGATTAGGACGGGAAGCTCTGGGGCCAACGTCCTGACTTTC
TRBD1	-	TRBV18	TRBJ2-4	CASSPHLGGENIQYF	TGTGCCAGCTCACCTCATCTAGGGGGCGAAAACATTCAGTACTTC
-	-	TRBV7-9	TRBJ2-3	CASRLVPDTQYF	TGTGCCAGCAGGCTAGTTCCAGATACGCAGTATTTT
TRBD1	-	TRBV7-9	TRBJ1-1	CASRRWDRVEAFF	TGTGCCAGCAGAAGGTGGGACAGGGTTGAAGCTTTCTTT
-	few	TRBV2	TRBJ2-5	CASSREEQETQYF	TGTGCCAGCAGCAGAGAGGAGCAAGAGACCCAGTACTTC
-	few	TRBV6-2/TRBV6-3	TRBJ2-7	CASSYLAVSYEQYF	TGTGCCAGCAGTTACCTGGCGGTGAGCTACGAGCAGTACTTC
TRBD1	few	TRBV3-1	TRBJ2-3	CASSETGDWENTQYF	TGTGCCAGCAGCGAGACAGGGGATTGGGAAAATACGCAGTATTTT
-	-	TRBV7-3	TRBJ2-4	CASSPQGGLGNIQYF	TGTGCCAGCAGCCCCCAGGGGGGTTTGGGAAACATTCAGTACTTC
-	few	TRBV4-3	TRBJ2-3	CASSQDSSHTDTQYF	TGCGCCAGCAGTCAGGACAGCTCTCACACAGATACGCAGTATTTT
TRBD2	few	TRBV6-1	TRBJ2-1	CASSGASGDYNEQFF	TGTGCCAGCAGTGGGGCTAGCGGGGATTACAATGAGCAGTTCTTC
TRBD2	-	TRBV5-1	TRBJ2-1	CASTFSGSPIGDEQFF	TGCGCCAGCACATTTAGCGGGAGTCCGATCGGCGATGAGCAGTTCTTC
TRBD2	few	TRBV29-1	TRBJ2-1	CSSGLAGHNEQFF	TGCAGCTCGGGACTAGCGGGCCACAATGAGCAGTTCTTC
-	few	TRBV29-1	TRBJ2-3	CSVTRTDTQYF	TGCAGCGTTACCCGCACAGACACGCAGTATTTT
TRBD2	-	TRBV7-2	TRBJ2-7	CASSLTSGRGIQYF	TGTGCCAGCAGCTTGACTAGCGGGAGGGGTATCCAGTACTTC
TRBD2	-	TRBV18	TRBJ2-7	CASSPWTSGIEQYF	TGTGCCAGCTCACCATGGACTAGCGGGATCGAGCAGTACTTC
TRBD1	few	TRBV11-2	TRBJ2-1	CASSGDRIYNEQFF	TGTGCCAGCAGCGGGGACAGGATCTACAATGAGCAGTTCTTC
TRBD1	-	TRBV7-9	TRBJ2-5	CASSQGQGAREETQYF	TGTGCCAGCAGCCAGGGACAGGGGGCGCGTGAAGAGACCCAGTACTTC
TRBD1	few	TRBV5-1	TRBJ2-1	CASSPFTGAPDNEQFF	TGCGCCAGCAGCCCCTTCACAGGGGCTCCTGACAATGAGCAGTTCTTC
TRBD1	-	TRBV6-1	TRBJ1-5	CASTKQGGNQPQHF	TGTGCCAGCACAAAGCAGGGGGGCAATCAGCCCCAGCATTTT
TRBD1	-	TRBV7-2	TRBJ2-7	CASSLVQDRGREQYF	TGTGCCAGCAGCTTAGTCCAGGACAGGGGGCGCGAGCAGTACTTC
TRBD1	-	TRBV2	TRBJ2-1	CASVRTGNEQFF	TGTGCCAGCGTTAGGACAGGGAATGAGCAGTTCTTC
TRBD1	-	TRBV6-5	TRBJ2-7	CATGTGVRYEQYF	TGTGCCACCGGGACAGGGGTCAGGTACGAGCAGTACTTC
-	-	TRBV7-2	TRBJ2-7	CASSSYSGTYEQYF	TGTGCCAGCAGCTCATATAGTGGGACCTACGAGCAGTACTTC
-	-	TRBV20-1	TRBJ2-3	CSAAQLEGGDTQYF	TGCAGTGCCGCTCAACTGGAGGGAGGAGATACGCAGTATTTT
-	once	TRBV20-1	TRBJ2-3	CSLSGGGTDTQYF	TGCAGTCTCTCAGGCGGGGGCACAGATACGCAGTATTTT
-	-	TRBV7-6	TRBJ2-2	CASSLKVRFSNTGELFF	TGTGCCAGCAGCTTAAAGGTTCGCTTTTCAAACACCGGGGAGCTGTTTTTT
-	once	TRBV6-1	TRBJ2-1	CASSTPLRQFLFHNEQFF	TGTGCCAGCAGCACACCTCTTCGACAGTTTTTATTTCACAATGAGCAGTTCTTC
TRBD1	once	TRBV27	TRBJ2-5	CASSTTTGQGRETQYF	TGTGCCAGCAGTACCACTACGGGACAGGGTAGGGAGACCCAGTACTTC
TRBD2	few	TRBV29-1	TRBJ2-1	CSVDPGLGSYNEQFF	TGCAGCGTAGATCCGGGACTAGGATCCTACAATGAGCAGTTCTTC
-	-	TRBV27	TRBJ1-3	CASSPLRSGNTIYF	TGTGCCAGCAGTCCCCTCCGCTCTGGAAACACCATATATTTT
TRBD2	few	TRBV3-1	TRBJ2-5	CASSPGTSGSQYF	TGTGCCAGCAGCCCAGGGACTAGCGGGAGTCAGTACTTC
-	few	TRBV6-6	TRBJ1-2	CASMVGGEIRGYTF	TGTGCCAGCATGGTCGGAGGGGAAATAAGAGGCTACACCTTC
-	-	TRBV15	TRBJ2-3	CATSPSQPTDTQYF	TGTGCCACCAGTCCCAGTCAGCCCACAGATACGCAGTATTTT
-	once	TRBV14	TRBJ2-5	CASSQDKGWGAEETQYF	TGTGCCAGCAGCCAAGATAAGGGGTGGGGAGCAGAAGAGACCCAGTACTTC
TRBD1	few	TRBV4-3	TRBJ2-7	CASSQVTGGYEQYF	TGCGCCAGCAGCCAAGTTACAGGGGGGTACGAGCAGTACTTC
TRBD2	-	TRBV11-2	TRBJ2-3	CASSLVGTSGRVSAGTDTQYF	TGTGCCAGCAGCTTAGTAGGGACTAGCGGGAGAGTTTCCGCCGGCACAGATACGCAGTATTTT
-	few	TRBV12-3/TRBV12-4	TRBJ2-3	CASSPRRGSGDTQYF	TGTGCCAGCAGTCCCCGGAGGGGGTCCGGGGATACGCAGTATTTT
-	-	TRBV6-6	TRBJ2-1	CASTTEGPNEQFF	TGTGCCAGCACCACCGAGGGCCCCAATGAGCAGTTCTTC
-	-	TRBV28	TRBJ1-2	CASKPSVGEDYGYTF	TGTGCCAGCAAACCCAGTGTGGGGGAGGACTATGGCTACACCTTC
-	-	TRBV2	TRBJ2-7	CASSEDGTEQYF	TGTGCCAGCAGTGAAGACGGTACCGAGCAGTACTTC
-	-	TRBV20-1	TRBJ2-1	CSAQMGPYNEQFF	TGCAGTGCGCAGATGGGACCGTACAATGAGCAGTTCTTC
TRBD2	few	TRBV2	TRBJ2-3	CASSVYRASGSGNTQYF	TGTGCCAGCAGTGTTTATAGGGCTAGCGGGAGCGGGAATACGCAGTATTTT
-	-	TRBV12-3/TRBV12-4	TRBJ1-4	CASSLARTGEKLFF	TGTGCCAGCAGTTTAGCCCGGACGGGGGAAAAACTGTTTTTT
-	-	TRBV4-3	TRBJ1-6	CASSQGRAGNSPLHF	TGCGCCAGCAGCCAAGGGAGAGCGGGTAATTCACCCCTCCACTTT
-	-	TRBV29-1	TRBJ2-7	CSVVGEGYEQYF	TGCAGCGTTGTGGGGGAAGGCTACGAGCAGTACTTC
-	-	TRBV7-3	TRBJ1-1	CASSLNNGRNTEAFF	TGTGCCAGCAGCTTAAATAACGGACGAAACACTGAAGCTTTCTTT
TRBD2	-	TRBV29-1	TRBJ2-3	CSVVRLAVVDTQYF	TGCAGCGTTGTGAGGCTAGCGGTGGTAGATACGCAGTATTTT